Listed below are T cell receptor beta chains from one sample, sequenced in a study of cytomegalovirus exposure and HLA in healthy donors. Sequencing was performed with immunoSEQ multiplex PCR; in TCRdb, only in-frame clones are kept and a portion is missing. The table records approximately 200,000 clones, about 84% of them present only once. The sequenced material came from PBMCs. These receptors were obtained from a human donor in good health. Each CDR3 is given with its conserved first and last residue. Each record gives: V gene, D gene, J gene, clone size, CDR3 protein, CDR3 DNA. The D gene is left open where the match is weak. Size is stated for part of the rows, as once, few or many counts, or as a class when the clone is expanded.

V gene: TRBV27
D gene: .
J gene: TRBJ1-1
clone size: .
CDR3 protein: CASSFQVSTEAFF
CDR3 DNA: TGTGCCAGCAGTTTTCAGGTTAGCACTGAAGCTTTCTTT

V gene: TRBV7-9
D gene: .
J gene: TRBJ1-2
clone size: .
CDR3 protein: CASSSIQEGSPSGGYTF
CDR3 DNA: TGTGCCAGCAGCTCCATTCAGGAAGGTTCACCTTCGGGAGGCTACACCTTC

V gene: TRBV6-5
D gene: .
J gene: TRBJ1-2
clone size: .
CDR3 protein: CASRGTNNYGYTF
CDR3 DNA: TGTGCCAGCAGGGGGACAAATAACTATGGCTACACCTTC

V gene: TRBV27
D gene: .
J gene: TRBJ1-5
clone size: few
CDR3 protein: CASSLSGAPNQPQHF
CDR3 DNA: TGTGCCAGCAGTTTATCAGGGGCACCGAATCAGCCCCAGCATTTT

V gene: TRBV27
D gene: .
J gene: TRBJ2-2
clone size: once
CDR3 protein: CASTQWPWNTGELFF
CDR3 DNA: TGTGCCAGCACTCAGTGGCCCTGGAACACCGGGGAGCTGTTTTTT

V gene: TRBV25-1
D gene: .
J gene: TRBJ2-2
clone size: .
CDR3 protein: CASSEYRPGKDGELFF
CDR3 DNA: TGTGCCAGCAGTGAATATCGCCCGGGGAAGGACGGGGAGCTGTTTTTT

V gene: TRBV2
D gene: TRBD1
J gene: TRBJ2-5
clone size: .
CDR3 protein: CASSEFGTAQETQYF
CDR3 DNA: TGTGCCAGCAGTGAATTTGGGACAGCCCAAGAGACCCAGTACTTC

V gene: TRBV11-2
D gene: .
J gene: TRBJ2-5
clone size: .
CDR3 protein: CASSLFGGFQETQYF
CDR3 DNA: TGTGCCAGCAGCTTATTTGGGGGCTTCCAAGAGACCCAGTACTTC

V gene: TRBV2
D gene: .
J gene: TRBJ1-2
clone size: .
CDR3 protein: CASSLPDTLGYGYTF
CDR3 DNA: TGTGCCAGCAGCCTCCCGGACACGTTGGGGTATGGCTATACCTTC

V gene: TRBV2
D gene: TRBD2
J gene: TRBJ2-3
clone size: .
CDR3 protein: CASSELSGSGGTQYF
CDR3 DNA: TGTGCCAGCAGTGAATTGAGCGGGAGTGGGGGTACGCAGTATTTT

V gene: TRBV7-9
D gene: TRBD2
J gene: TRBJ2-3
clone size: .
CDR3 protein: CASSLMSGSVADTQYF
CDR3 DNA: TGTGCCAGCAGCTTAATGAGCGGGAGTGTCGCAGATACGCAGTATTTT

V gene: TRBV6-1
D gene: TRBD1
J gene: TRBJ1-2
clone size: .
CDR3 protein: CASSVLSTGNYGYTF
CDR3 DNA: TGTGCCAGCAGTGTACTCTCGACAGGGAACTATGGCTACACCTTC

V gene: TRBV6-6
D gene: .
J gene: TRBJ1-4
clone size: .
CDR3 protein: CASNTHGDSTNEKLFF
CDR3 DNA: TGTGCCAGCAATACACACGGGGACTCAACTAATGAAAAACTGTTTTTT

V gene: TRBV27
D gene: TRBD1
J gene: TRBJ1-1
clone size: .
CDR3 protein: CASSGDSRLAEAFF
CDR3 DNA: TGTGCCAGCAGCGGGGACAGTCGTTTGGCTGAAGCTTTCTTT

V gene: TRBV25-1
D gene: .
J gene: TRBJ2-5
clone size: .
CDR3 protein: CASTATGIGETQYF
CDR3 DNA: TGTGCCAGCACGGCAACGGGGATCGGAGAGACCCAGTACTTC

V gene: TRBV6-5
D gene: .
J gene: TRBJ2-1
clone size: .
CDR3 protein: CASSYSLRSSYNEQFF
CDR3 DNA: TGTGCCAGCAGTTACTCCCTGAGGAGCTCCTACAATGAGCAGTTCTTC

V gene: TRBV7-8
D gene: TRBD1
J gene: TRBJ2-5
clone size: .
CDR3 protein: CASSLTGGKRGGETQYF
CDR3 DNA: TGTGCCAGCAGCTTGACAGGGGGGAAACGGGGCGGAGAGACCCAGTACTTC

V gene: TRBV5-1
D gene: .
J gene: TRBJ2-7
clone size: .
CDR3 protein: CASSLEPQGSVNEQYF
CDR3 DNA: TGCGCCAGCAGCTTGGAGCCCCAGGGGAGTGTGAACGAGCAGTACTTC

V gene: TRBV7-2
D gene: TRBD2
J gene: TRBJ2-7
clone size: once
CDR3 protein: CASSREGREWNEQYF
CDR3 DNA: TGTGCCAGCAGCCGAGAGGGGCGGGAGTGGAACGAGCAGTACTTC

V gene: TRBV7-8
D gene: TRBD2
J gene: TRBJ2-1
clone size: .
CDR3 protein: CASSSMGLAGGGEQFF
CDR3 DNA: TGTGCCAGCAGCTCAATGGGGCTAGCGGGAGGGGGTGAGCAGTTCTTC